This T cell receptor (beta chain) was sequenced during a study of metastatic and nonmetastatic thyroid tumors. Study as a whole: Repertoires from blood and tumor or nodule tissue of malignant and benign thyroid patients were compared.

All patients were untreated before thyroid surgery. TCRdb reassembled clones from the PCR reads with MiXCR. The table has approximately 21,000 clones, roughly 21% seen once; the top ten hold roughly 28%. The CDR3 runs to 13 residues. Trimming removed 0 bases at V and 4 bases at J, with 10 bases between. Germline CDR1 DFQATT, CDR2 SNEGSKA (reference sequence). The genes are TRBV20-1 and TRBJ2-7; D not certain. The sequenced material came from blood. The TCR originated in a female donor with papillary thyroid cancer or a benign thyroid nodule (not recorded which). Some clones in this sample may be carry-over from other donors' samples. CDR3 DNA sequence: TGCAGTGCTAGAGATTTCCGGGTTTACGAGCAGTACTTC. Its protein product is CSARDFRVYEQYF.